These 15 T cell receptor beta chains share one sample of origin, sequenced in a study of Graves' ophthalmopathy and Graves' hyperthyroidism. RNA transcripts served as template for amplifying TCR beta CDR3 sequences. Second-round multiplex PCR followed a first-round RT-PCR using HTBI primers. TCRdb analysed the multiplex PCR reads with MiXCR anew, one entry per CDR3 protein. The sample holds 200,000 to 300,000 distinct CDR3 sequences, around 50% seen once. The sequencing input was peripheral blood. All receptors derive from an adult man with Graves' ophthalmopathy.

This clonotype was seen only a few times. J is TRBJ1-6 and V is TRBV20-1; a possible D gene is TRBD1 (5 bases). The CDR3 extends over 17 amino acids. The germline V gene encodes CDR1 DFQATT and CDR2 SNEGSKA (reference sequence). Trimming pared 5 bases from V and 0 bases from J, leaving 17 bases between. The CDR3 loop is CSAPHAGTSSYNSPLHF. For the CDR3, the DNA is TGCAGTGCTCCCCACGCCGGGACGAGCTCCTATAATTCACCCCTCCACTTT.

The chain is built from TRBV10-3 and TRBJ2-7, with 7 bases matching TRBD1. The length of the CDR3 is 14 residues. V was pared by 10 bases and J by 0 bases, with 9 bases of the junction left unmatched. Germline CDR1 and CDR2: ENHRY and SYGVKD. CDR3 residues: CASTWTGSSYEQYF. The CDR3 coding sequence is TGTGCCAGCACATGGACAGGCAGCTCCTACGAGCAGTACTTC.

This rearrangement joins TRBV20-1 to TRBJ2-2, with D maybe TRBD1 (6 bases). Trimming took off 2 bases at V and 4 bases at J, with 14 bases between the two ends. This CDR3 spans 15 amino acids. Germline V gene sequence: CDR1 DFQATT, CDR2 SNEGSKA (reference sequence). The CDR3 sequence is CSARTSGTPTGELFF. For the CDR3, the DNA is TGCAGTGCTAGAACTTCCGGGACACCCACCGGGGAGCTGTTTTTT.

This clonotype was seen ten or more times. The chain's CDR3 is CASSFQRQTYEQYF. The CDR3 bases are TGTGCCAGCAGCTTTCAGCGGCAGACCTACGAGCAGTACTTC. The gene calls are TRBV7-2 and TRBJ2-7, with D maybe TRBD2 (5 bases). The CDR3 has 14 residues. V dropped 3 bases and J dropped 2 bases, with 11 bases sitting between them. Per germline, CDR1 SGHTA and CDR2 FQGNSA.

This clonotype occurred many times. This chain uses TRBV24-1 with TRBJ2-5, with TRBD2 matching 11 bases. The trim removed 9 bases at V and 5 bases at J, leaving 10 bases unmatched. The CDR3 runs to 15 residues. CDR1 KGHDR and CDR2 SFDVKD come from the germline V gene. Here the CDR3 DNA reads TGTGCCACCTCCGGGACTAGCGGTAGTAGTGAGACCCAGTACTTC. Its translation: CATSGTSGSSETQYF.

The chain employs TRBV12-3 or TRBV12-4 and TRBJ1-2; D may be TRBD1 (6 bases). The CDR3 spans 14 residues. Trimming stripped 4 bases from V and 1 base from J, with 10 bases between. The CDR3 is CASSYAGVNYGYTF. The CDR3 DNA reads as TGTGCCAGCAGTTACGCAGGGGTTAACTATGGCTACACCTTC.

The J gene is TRBJ2-6, the V gene TRBV7-3; the D gene is possibly TRBD2 (5 bases). Trimming cost V 5 bases and J 1 base, with 21 bases left between them. Germline V lookup: CDR1 SGHTA, CDR2 FQGTGA. This CDR3 is 19 amino acids long. The CDR3 coding sequence is TGTGCCAGCAGCCCTCTTCCTCCGGGAAGGGTATCTGGGGCCAACGTCCTGACTTTC. Its translation: CASSPLPPGRVSGANVLTF.

The CDR3: CASSQGQGANNSPLHF. The CDR3 bases are TGTGCCAGCAGCCAAGGACAGGGGGCTAATAATTCACCCCTCCACTTT. V usage is TRBV9 and J usage is TRBJ1-6; 11 positions match TRBD1. V lost 4 bases and J lost 5; bases outside the gene matches: 5. Germline CDR1 and CDR2: SGDLS and YYNGEE. The CDR3 spans 16 residues.

Only one count was recorded for this clonotype. This sequence may be a read error, since a much larger clone differs from it by one base. This chain links TRBV24-1 with TRBJ1-1; 10 bases map to TRBD1. With V trimmed by 6 bases and J by 1 base, 10 bases remained unmatched. The CDR3 extends over 17 amino acids. Germline loops: CDR1 KGHDR, CDR2 SFDVKD. CDR3 nucleotide sequence: TGTGCCACCAGTCCACCGGGACAGGGGTCTCGGAACACTGAAGCTTTCTTT. It encodes CATSPPGQGSRNTEAFF.

The rearrangement joins TRBV12-3 or TRBV12-4 to TRBJ2-7, with a possible D match to TRBD1 (5 bases). With 1 base removed from V and 5 bases from J, the gap between germline ends came to 9 bases. The CDR3 length is 13 residues. The CDR3 reads CASSLVRRDEQYF. Here the CDR3 DNA reads TGTGCCAGCAGTTTAGTGCGCAGGGACGAGCAGTACTTC.

The V and J genes are TRBV15 and TRBJ2-7; D tentatively reads TRBD1 or TRBD2 (6 bases each). The last part of the DNA fits TRBJ2-1 better; the J call may be wrong. This CDR3 comprises 14 residues. Looked up from germline, CDR1 is LNHNV and CDR2 is YYDKDF (reference sequence). The CDR3 coding sequence is TGTGCCACAGGGGGGACCGACACCTACAATGAGCAGTTCTTC. It specifies CATGGTDTYNEQFF.

This clonotype occurred many times. The chain joins TRBV29-1 to TRBJ2-7; TRBD1 matches at 8 bases. Looked up from germline, CDR1 is SQVTM and CDR2 is ANQGSEA. J was trimmed by 6 bases and V by 4 bases; bases with no gene match: 11. This CDR3 has 14 amino acids. CDR3 nucleotide sequence: TGCAGCGTTGGACAAATAGGGGGGACAGGCGAGCAGTACTTC. Amino acids: CSVGQIGGTGEQYF.

This clonotype was seen ten or more times. The V call is TRBV7-8, the J call TRBJ2-2, with D possibly TRBD2 on 6 matching bases. V was trimmed by 0 bases and J by 6 bases, leaving 8 bases between them. The CDR3 length is 14 residues. Germline V gene lookup returns CDR1 SGHVS and CDR2 FQNEAQ. DNA for the CDR3: TGTGCCAGCAGCTTAGCGCCGGGAGCCGGGGAGCTGTTTTTT. Its protein is CASSLAPGAGELFF. Full variable domain (rest looked up from reference TRBV7-8 and TRBJ2-2): GAGVSQSPRYKVAKRGQDVALRCDPISGHVSLFWYQQALGQGPEFLTYFQNEAQLDKSGLPSDRFFAERPEGSVSTLKIQRTQQEDSAVYLCASSLAPGAGELFFGEGSRLTVL.

V is TRBV5-4 and J is TRBJ2-7, with D unclear. The CDR3 length is 15 residues. V gave up 3 bases and J gave up 2 bases, with 15 bases separating them. Germline-derived CDR1 and CDR2 are SGHNT and YYREEE (reference sequence). CDR3 nucleotides: TGTGCCAGCAGCTCGGAAGGGCAACCGACCTACGAGCAGTACTTC. This sequence encodes CASSSEGQPTYEQYF.

This clonotype has a handful of counts. This chain connects TRBV20-1 to TRBJ1-2, with D maybe TRBD1 (5 bases). Germline CDR1 is DFQATT and CDR2 is SNEGSKA (reference sequence). The V end lost 2 bases, the J end lost 4 bases, and 17 bases lay between the germline ends. CDR3 length: 15 residues. The DNA for the CDR3 is TGCAGTGCTAGAAAAACAGGCTCAAGCTCCTATGGCTACACCTTC. Protein product: CSARKTGSSSYGYTF.